This entry lists 12 T cell receptor beta chains sequenced from one sample in a study of T-cell memory formation after mild COVID-19. TCRdb reanalysed the 5' RACE reads using MiXCR and keeps one entry per CDR3 protein. This table holds 350,000 to 550,000 distinct CDR3 sequences, about a sixth found once. The sequenced material came from PBMCs or a T cell subset sorted from them (not recorded which). The receptors were gathered from a man between 18 and 29 years old who had mild COVID-19 (a few samples of this study predate the infection). Cell type and time point are not known.

This clonotype was counted only a few times. CDR3 bases: TGTGCCATCAGTCGCAGTTATGGCGGGGGAACTTTTGAGCAGTACTTC. Translation gives CAISRSYGGGTFEQYF. This chain uses TRBV10-3 with TRBJ2-7, with 7 positions matching TRBD2. CDR1 ENHRY and CDR2 SYGVKD come from the germline V gene. The CDR3 length is 16 residues. V gave up 5 bases and J gave up 7 bases; unmatched junction bases: 17.

This clonotype came up a few times. J is TRBJ1-1 and V is TRBV12-3 or TRBV12-4; D possibly corresponds to TRBD1 (5 bases). V was pared by 3 bases and J by 3 bases, with 11 bases between. This CDR3 spans 14 amino acids. The CDR3 sequence: CASSLAQGDTEAFF. In DNA, the CDR3 is TGTGCCAGCAGTTTGGCGCAGGGAGACACTGAAGCTTTCTTT.

The rearrangement links TRBV19 to TRBJ1-1; tentatively, D is TRBD1 (5 bases). Per germline, CDR1 LNHDA and CDR2 SQIVND (reference sequence). The CDR3 contains 13 residues. Trimming shortened V by 3 bases and J by 4 bases, and 9 bases separated the two germline ends. The DNA of the CDR3 is TGTGCCAGTAGTATTTGGGGGAGCACTGAAGCTTTCTTT. It codes for CASSIWGSTEAFF.

This clonotype has a handful of counts. V and J are TRBV6-5 and TRBJ1-1; 7 bases agree with TRBD1. The CDR3 spans 15 residues. Germline V gene lookup returns CDR1 MNHEY and CDR2 SVGAGI. V lost 2 bases and J lost 4; bases outside the gene matches: 7. CDR3 coding DNA: TGTGCCAGCAGTTACGAGGGCCAGGGGGGCACTGAAGCTTTCTTT. Its protein is CASSYEGQGGTEAFF.

This clonotype was seen only a few times. The J gene is TRBJ1-4, the V gene TRBV5-1; D is ambiguous. The germline V and J ends were trimmed by 3 bases and 8 bases, with 11 bases remaining between them. Looked up from germline, CDR1 is SGHRS and CDR2 is YFSETQ. The CDR3 covers 13 residues. CDR3 residues: CASSWTAGEKLFF. As DNA, the CDR3 is TGCGCCAGCAGCTGGACGGCAGGAGAAAAACTGTTTTTT.

This rearrangement joins TRBV7-3 to TRBJ1-2; D is undetermined. The CDR3 spans 13 residues. Trimming cost V 2 bases and J 3 bases, with 7 bases left between them. Germline V gives CDR1 SGHTA, CDR2 FQGTGA. The CDR3 nucleotides are TGTGCCAGCAGCTTATGGCAGGACTATGGCTACACCTTC. Amino acids: CASSLWQDYGYTF.

This clonotype was counted at least ten times. This chain uses TRBV12-3 or TRBV12-4 with TRBJ2-7; 12 bases match TRBD2. The V and J ends lost 5 bases and 0 bases, in that order; junction bases with no gene match: 5. CDR3 length: 16 amino acids. The CDR3 loop is CASSAPTSGGSYEQYF. CDR3 nucleotides: TGTGCCAGCAGTGCCCCGACTAGCGGGGGCTCCTACGAGCAGTACTTC.

The J gene is TRBJ2-7, the V gene TRBV19, with a possible D match to TRBD1 (6 bases). The length of the CDR3 is 15 residues. V gave up 6 bases and J gave up 5 bases, with 20 bases separating them. Germline CDR1 LNHDA, CDR2 SQIVND (reference sequence). The CDR3 region is CASRPRGTVLHEQYF. The CDR3, as DNA: TGTGCCAGTAGGCCGAGGGGGACGGTGCTGCACGAGCAGTACTTC. The entire variable domain, with the rest obtained from reference TRBV19 and TRBJ2-7, is as follows: DGGITQSPKYLFRKEGQNVTLSCEQNLNHDAMYWYRQDPGQGLRLIYYSQIVNDFQKGDIAEGYSVSREKKESFPLTVTSAQKNPTAFYLCASRPRGTVLHEQYFGPGTRLTVT.

A few counts support this clonotype. The chain's CDR3 is CASSYRDTATGELFF. CDR3 DNA: TGTGCCAGCAGCTACCGGGACACCGCCACCGGGGAGCTGTTTTTT. The J gene is TRBJ2-2, the V gene TRBV7-9; tentatively, D is TRBD1 (6 bases). The V gene lost 4 bases and the J gene lost 4 bases, with 13 bases spanning the gap. Germline V gene data show CDR1 as SEHNR and CDR2 as FQNEAQ (reference sequence). The CDR3 is 15 residues long.

This clonotype turned up a few times. The CDR3 is CASRSNDRGLEQYV. In DNA, the CDR3 is TGCGCCAGCAGATCCAACGACAGGGGGCTCGAGCAGTACGTC. The chain employs TRBV5-1 and TRBJ2-7, with 10 bases that match TRBD1. J gave up 6 bases and V 5 bases, and 8 bases lay outside the gene matches. This CDR3 region has 14 residues. Germline V lookup: CDR1 SGHRS, CDR2 YFSETQ.

The chain joins TRBV7-8 to TRBJ2-5, with D possibly being TRBD2 (5 bases). V lost 5 bases, J lost 3 bases, and 16 bases lay in between. The CDR3 is made up of 15 amino acids. The germline V gene encodes CDR1 SGHVS and CDR2 FQNEAQ. The CDR3 DNA is TGTGCCAGCAGCGTCCGCGCCCTAGCAGAAGAGACCCAGTACTTC. Its protein product is CASSVRALAEETQYF.

This clonotype showed up just a few times. The chain links TRBV15 to TRBJ1-6; perhaps TRBD1 as D (6 bases). Germline V CDR1 and CDR2: LNHNV, YYDKDF (reference sequence). Trimming left V 3 bases short and J 10 bases short, with 16 bases between. This CDR3 contains 15 residues. This CDR3 reads CATSRKTGTQSPLHF. CDR3 DNA sequence: TGTGCCACCAGCAGGAAAACAGGGACTCAATCACCCCTCCACTTT.